The clone carrying this T cell receptor (beta chain) was observed a few times. The antigen remains unidentified. The authors extracted RNA and reverse transcribed it into cDNA as the sequencing template. Sequenced by immunoSEQ multiplex PCR; TCRdb stores in-frame clones only, minus some. The repertoire holds about 150,000 clones, with around half as singletons. The treatment: oral pan-JAK inhibitor, 5-10 mg twice daily. The J segment lost 5 bases and the V segment lost 5 bases, leaving 4 bases of the junction unmatched. This CDR3 has 14 residues. Germline CDR1 and CDR2: SNHLY and FYNNEI. This entry comes from a study of CD8+ T cells in alopecia areata. Findings of the study overall: An increase in clonality over normal scalp was evident in lesional scalp, especially alopecia totalis/universalis. Links between baseline CD8+ expansion and response need larger treated cohorts.

The receptor was isolated from a human donor with alopecia areata. The genes are TRBV2 and TRBJ2-7, with 12 bases that match TRBD2. The sequencing here drew on CD8+ T cells sorted from blood, taken at week 4, from a patient treated with tofacitinib. This chain's CDR3 is CASSSSGGAHEQYF. The DNA of the CDR3 is TGTGCCAGCAGTTCTAGCGGGGGGGCCCACGAGCAGTACTTC. Looking up the rest from reference TRBV2 and TRBJ2-7 gives the full variable domain: EPEVTQTPSHQVTQMGQEVILRCVPISNHLYFYWYRQILGQKVEFLVSFYNNEISEKSEIFDDQFSVERPDGSNFTLKIRSTKLEDSAMYFCASSSSGGAHEQYFGPGTRLTVT.